The entry that follows covers one TCR beta chain sequence. The target antigen is unknown. The source of the sample is a study of siplizumab effects on memory and regulatory T cells. Study conclusions and caveats: Researchers did not confirm the suppressive function of proliferating Tregs from siplizumab cultures. Among sequences traceable to unstimulated CD4+ memory cells, alloreactive ones were significantly reduced by siplizumab.

The length of the CDR3 is 11 residues. V was clipped by 6 bases and J by 2 bases, with 7 bases between them. In germline, CDR1 is DFQATT, CDR2 SNEGSKA (reference sequence). Method: immunoSEQ multiplex PCR; TCRdb's copy keeps in-frame clones and lacks some. The table has tens of thousands of clones, about 80% seen once. This sequence was found in a human donor in good health. The material sequenced was memory CD4+ T cells sorted from blood. The rearrangement links TRBV20-1 to TRBJ1-1; D not resolved. CDR3 DNA sequence: TGCAGTGCAAACATAAACACTGAAGCTTTCTTT. This encodes CSANINTEAFF.